A single sample is the source of the 21 T cell receptor beta chains below, sequenced in a study of blood T cell repertoires in COVID-19. Profiled with immunoSEQ multiplex PCR; TCRdb holds only in-frame clones, not every one. The sample has fewer than 60,000 clones, about 86% seen once. The sequencing sample was made of peripheral blood. The receptor source for this set is a man aged 45-65 years with acute or convalescent COVID-19.

J is TRBJ1-2 and V is TRBV10-1; D is unclear. Between the trimmed V and J ends, which lost 0 bases and 7 bases, there was a span of 12 bases. The CDR3 runs 14 residues. The germline V gene has CDR1 WNHNN and CDR2 SYGVQD (reference sequence). The DNA of the CDR3 is TGCGCCAGCAGTGAGTCTCGCCAAGAGGGTGGCTACACCTTC. Its translation: CASSESRQEGGYTF.

The rearrangement uses TRBV19 and TRBJ1-3; weak D call: TRBD1 (5 bases). CDR1 and CDR2 (germline): LNHDA, SQIVND (reference sequence). This CDR3 contains 15 residues. V shed 4 bases and J shed 4 bases, with 14 bases lying between them. CDR3 loop: CASSTPRGDGNTIYF. CDR3 sequence (DNA): TGTGCCAGTAGTACCCCCCGGGGGGACGGAAACACCATATATTTT.

This clone was observed once. The DNA of the CDR3 is TGTGCCAGCAGCGTACAGGGACAAGAGACCCAGTACTTC. Amino acids: CASSVQGQETQYF. The V and J genes are TRBV6-5 and TRBJ2-5, with TRBD1 as a possible D gene (6 bases). V was clipped by 6 bases and J by 2 bases, with 10 bases between them. The length of the CDR3 is 13 residues. CDR1 and CDR2 from the germline V gene are MNHEY and SVGAGI.

This clone was seen a single time. The chain uses TRBV11-2 and TRBJ2-1; D call uncertain. V was cut by 4 bases and J by 0 bases, with 13 bases left in between. This CDR3 contains 16 residues. In germline, CDR1 is SGHAT, CDR2 FQNNGV. Here the CDR3 DNA reads TGTGCCAGCAGCTCATTGACTGCCAGCTCCTACAATGAGCAGTTCTTC. Translation: CASSSLTASSYNEQFF. The whole variable domain, remainder taken from reference TRBV11-2 and TRBJ2-1, is EAGVAQSPRYKIIEKRQSVAFWCNPISGHATLYWYQQILGQGPKLLIQFQNNGVVDDSQLPKDRFSAERLKGVDSTLKIQPAKLEDSAVYLCASSSLTASSYNEQFFGPGTRLTVL.

This chain joins TRBV14 and TRBJ2-2, with D unclear. CDR1 and CDR2 (germline): SGHDN, FVKESK. The CDR3 is 12 amino acids. The V end was cut by 0 bases, the J end by 13 bases, with 9 bases between. CDR3 nucleotide sequence: TGTGCCAGCAGCCAAGAAGGTCGCGGGCTGTTTTTT. It is translated as CASSQEGRGLFF.

Only a few counts were recorded for this clone. DNA of the CDR3: TGTGCCACCACTCCCCAGGACAGGTCCATAGCCAATCAGCCCCAGCATTTT. It is translated as CATTPQDRSIANQPQHF. The chain employs TRBV2 and TRBJ1-5, with TRBD1 matching 7 bases. This CDR3 has 17 amino acids. Germline loops: CDR1 SNHLY, CDR2 FYNNEI. J lost 3 bases, V lost 10 bases, and 18 bases had no gene match.

The rearrangement joins TRBV5-1 to TRBJ1-1; D remains unclear. This CDR3 region has 15 residues. The V end was cut by 4 bases, the J end by 2 bases, with 15 bases between. The germline gives CDR1 SGHRS, CDR2 YFSETQ. The CDR3 is CASSTRGWDNTEAFF. CDR3 DNA: TGCGCCAGCAGCACGCGGGGATGGGATAACACTGAAGCTTTCTTT.

The chain employs TRBV3-1 (or the pseudogene TRBV3-2) and TRBJ1-3; a weak D match, TRBD1 (6 bases). The CDR3 totals 18 residues. Trimming pared 2 bases from V and 1 base from J, leaving 18 bases between. In germline, CDR1 is LGHDT, CDR2 YNNKEL (reference sequence). The CDR3 loop reads CASSQPTGRRKSGNTIYF. In DNA, the CDR3 is TGTGCCAGCAGCCAACCCACAGGGCGTCGGAAGTCTGGAAACACCATATATTTT.

This chain links TRBV2 with TRBJ1-1; no definite D call. The length of the CDR3 is 13 residues. The V end was cut by 2 bases, the J end by 1 base, with 5 bases between. CDR1 and CDR2 from the germline V gene are SNHLY and FYNNEI. The CDR3 coding sequence is TGTGCCAGCAGTGAACAGAAGAACACTGAAGCTTTCTTT. Amino acid sequence: CASSEQKNTEAFF.

The chain combines TRBV15 with TRBJ1-1, with D possibly matching TRBD1 (5 bases). CDR1 is LNHNV, CDR2 YYDKDF, per germline (reference sequence). The V and J ends lost 2 bases and 0 bases respectively, with 10 bases between them. This CDR3 is 15 amino acids long. The DNA for the CDR3 is TGTGCCACCAGCAGAAACAGGTTCATGAACACTGAAGCTTTCTTT. Its protein product is CATSRNRFMNTEAFF.

This chain links TRBV18 with TRBJ1-2; D may be TRBD1 (6 bases). This CDR3 region has 16 residues. CDR1 is KGHSH, CDR2 LQKENI, per germline. V was shortened by 3 bases and J by 4 bases, with 18 bases between the two germline ends. CDR3 bases: TGTGCCAGCTCACCCAACGAGGACTCCAGGGGCTATGGCTACACCTTC. Translated: CASSPNEDSRGYGYTF.

This chain uses TRBV10-3 with TRBJ2-1; 7 bases agree with TRBD1. V was clipped by 11 bases and J by 9 bases; unmatched bases: 13. The CDR3 extends over 13 amino acids. The germline CDR1 and CDR2 sequences are ENHRY and SYGVKD. The CDR3 sequence is CAARQGDFSEQFF. The CDR3 coding sequence is TGTGCCGCCCGACAGGGAGATTTTAGTGAGCAGTTCTTC.

This clone turned up a few times. CDR3 in DNA: TGCGCCAGCAGCGACCAAGGGGGGAACACTGAAGCTTTCTTT. Its protein product is CASSDQGGNTEAFF. V gene TRBV5-1 combines with J gene TRBJ1-1, with TRBD1 as a possible D gene (6 bases). Germline V gene lookup returns CDR1 SGHRS and CDR2 YFSETQ. The CDR3 covers 14 residues. V lost 4 bases and J 1 base, leaving 11 bases between the germline ends.

This chain joins TRBV7-3 and TRBJ1-1; D perhaps matches TRBD1 (5 bases). Germline assignment: CDR1 SGHTA and CDR2 FQGTGA. CDR3 length equals 14 residues. V was pared by 6 bases and J by 5 bases, with 16 bases between. The CDR3 sequence is CASRATGEDTEAFF. The CDR3 DNA is TGTGCCAGCAGAGCCACGGGGGAGGATACTGAAGCTTTCTTT.

This clone was observed a few times. V and J are TRBV25-1 and TRBJ1-2; D gene uncertain. Trimming pared 3 bases from V and 6 bases from J, leaving 17 bases between. Germline CDR1 is MGHDK and CDR2 is SYGVNS. The CDR3 runs to 15 residues. The CDR3 DNA sequence: TGTGCCAGCAGTGACGGAGGTACCGGAGGACATGGCTACACCTTC. Its translation is CASSDGGTGGHGYTF.

The genes are TRBV2 and TRBJ1-1; TRBD1 matches at 9 bases. The junction had 17 bases not matched to a gene; V was cut back by 6 bases and J by 3 bases. CDR1 and CDR2 (germline): SNHLY, FYNNEI. The CDR3 sequence is 18 residues long. In DNA form, the CDR3 reads TGTGCCAGCAGGCTGTCCGCCGGGACAGGGTTCGGTGACACTGAAGCTTTCTTT. Translating gives CASRLSAGTGFGDTEAFF.

A few counts support this clone. The rearrangement uses TRBV9 and TRBJ1-4; tentative D call: TRBD1 (5 bases). This CDR3 region has 12 residues. V lost 3 bases and J 7 bases, leaving 7 bases between the germline ends. The germline CDR1 and CDR2 sequences are SGDLS and YYNGEE. CDR3 in DNA: TGTGCCAGCAGCGATGGGGCTGAAAAACTGTTTTTT. Its protein product is CASSDGAEKLFF.

The rearrangement uses TRBV12-3 or TRBV12-4 and TRBJ1-6, with unresolved D. Trimming pared 4 bases from V and 9 bases from J, leaving 7 bases between. The length of the CDR3 is 12 residues. CDR3 sequence: CASSSETSPLHF. In nucleotides, the CDR3 is TGTGCCAGCAGTTCGGAGACTTCACCCCTCCACTTT.

CDR3 protein: CASSLARQGYEQYF. The CDR3 DNA sequence: TGCGCCAGCAGCTTGGCCAGGCAGGGTTACGAGCAGTACTTC. The gene calls are TRBV5-1 and TRBJ2-7, with D maybe TRBD1 (5 bases). CDR1 and CDR2 (germline): SGHRS, YFSETQ. Trimming shortened V by 0 bases and J by 4 bases, and 11 bases separated the two germline ends. The CDR3 is made up of 14 amino acids.

Concerning this clone: Other nucleotide sequences from this sample produce the same CDR3. The V call is TRBV24-1, the J call TRBJ1-1; D unresolved. This CDR3 is 11 amino acids long. The V and J ends lost 6 bases and 5 bases respectively, with 6 bases between them. Germline values: CDR1 KGHDR, CDR2 SFDVKD. CDR3 nucleotides: TGTGCCACCAGTCGAGGAACTGAAGCTTTCTTT. As protein: CATSRGTEAFF.

V is TRBV7-9 and J is TRBJ2-1; 7 nucleotides agree with TRBD1. V dropped 3 bases and J dropped 0; count of bases not matched to a gene: 5. The germline V gene encodes CDR1 SEHNR and CDR2 FQNEAQ (reference sequence). CDR3 size: 16 residues. CDR3: CASSLARDSSYNEQFF. The CDR3 region has the DNA TGTGCCAGCAGCTTGGCCCGGGACAGCTCCTACAATGAGCAGTTCTTC.